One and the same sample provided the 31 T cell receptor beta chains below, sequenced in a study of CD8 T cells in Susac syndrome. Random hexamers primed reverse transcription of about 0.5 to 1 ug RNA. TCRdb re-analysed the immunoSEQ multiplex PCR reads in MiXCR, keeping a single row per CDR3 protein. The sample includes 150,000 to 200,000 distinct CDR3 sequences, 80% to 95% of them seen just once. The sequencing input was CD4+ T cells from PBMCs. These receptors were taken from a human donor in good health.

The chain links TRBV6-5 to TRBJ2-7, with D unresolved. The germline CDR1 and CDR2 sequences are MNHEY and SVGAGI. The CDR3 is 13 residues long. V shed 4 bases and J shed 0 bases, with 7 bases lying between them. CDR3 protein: CASSSPRSYEQYF. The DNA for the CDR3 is TGTGCCAGCAGTTCACCACGCTCCTACGAGCAGTACTTC.

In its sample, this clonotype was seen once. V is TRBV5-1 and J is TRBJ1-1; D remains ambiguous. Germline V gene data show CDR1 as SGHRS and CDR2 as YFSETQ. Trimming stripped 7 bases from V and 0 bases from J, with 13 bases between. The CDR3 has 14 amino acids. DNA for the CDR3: TGCGCCAGCTTGGAGGGTCCAATGAACACTGAAGCTTTCTTT. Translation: CASLEGPMNTEAFF.

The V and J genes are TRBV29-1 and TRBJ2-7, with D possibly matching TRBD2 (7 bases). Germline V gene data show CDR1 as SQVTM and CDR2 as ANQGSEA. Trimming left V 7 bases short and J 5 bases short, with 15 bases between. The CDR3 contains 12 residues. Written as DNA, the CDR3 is TGCAGCGCCGCGGGGGCGGGGAACGAGCAGTACTTC. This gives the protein CSAAGAGNEQYF.

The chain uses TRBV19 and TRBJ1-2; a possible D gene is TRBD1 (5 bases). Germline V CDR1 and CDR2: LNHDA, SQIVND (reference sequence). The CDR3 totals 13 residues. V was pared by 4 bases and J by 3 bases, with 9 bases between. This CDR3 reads CASSTGFDYGYTF. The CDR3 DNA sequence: TGTGCCAGTAGTACAGGGTTTGACTATGGCTACACCTTC.

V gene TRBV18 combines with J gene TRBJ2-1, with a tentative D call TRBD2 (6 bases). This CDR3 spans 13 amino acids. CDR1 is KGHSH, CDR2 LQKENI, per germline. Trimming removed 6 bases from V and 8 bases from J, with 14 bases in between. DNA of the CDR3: TGTGCCAGCTCCCGGGGGATTGAGGATGAGCAGTTCTTC. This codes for CASSRGIEDEQFF.

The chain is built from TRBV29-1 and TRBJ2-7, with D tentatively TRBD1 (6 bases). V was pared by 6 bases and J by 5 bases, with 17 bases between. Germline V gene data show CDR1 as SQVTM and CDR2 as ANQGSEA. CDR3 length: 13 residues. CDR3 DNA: TGCAGCGTCGCCCGAGGTCGGGACAACGAGCAGTACTTC. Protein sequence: CSVARGRDNEQYF.

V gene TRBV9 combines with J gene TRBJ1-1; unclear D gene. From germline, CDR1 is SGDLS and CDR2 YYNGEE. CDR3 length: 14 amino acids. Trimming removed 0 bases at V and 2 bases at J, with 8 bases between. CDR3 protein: CASSVAQTNTEAFF. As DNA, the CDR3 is TGTGCCAGCAGCGTAGCACAAACCAACACTGAAGCTTTCTTT.

The CDR3 protein is CASSLVSGTTGELFF. The CDR3 DNA sequence: TGTGCCAGCAGCTTAGTTAGCGGGACCACCGGGGAGCTGTTTTTT. The chain is built from TRBV7-2 and TRBJ2-2; 8 nucleotides match TRBD2. Unmatched junction bases numbered 2, after V lost 1 base and J lost 4 bases. This CDR3 comprises 15 residues. Germline CDR1 SGHTA, CDR2 FQGNSA.

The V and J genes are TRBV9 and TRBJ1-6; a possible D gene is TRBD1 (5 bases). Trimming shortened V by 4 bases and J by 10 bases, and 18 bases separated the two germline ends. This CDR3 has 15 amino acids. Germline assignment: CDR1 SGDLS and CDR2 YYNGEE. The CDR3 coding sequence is TGTGCCAGCAGCCCGCGAGGAGTGGGGGAATCACCCCTCCACTTT. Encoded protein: CASSPRGVGESPLHF.

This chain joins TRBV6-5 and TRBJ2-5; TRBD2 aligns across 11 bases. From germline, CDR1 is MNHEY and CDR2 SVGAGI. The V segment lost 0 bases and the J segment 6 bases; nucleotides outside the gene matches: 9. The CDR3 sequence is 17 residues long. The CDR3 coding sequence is TGTGCCAGCAGTTACTCGATGGTAGCGGGGGGGCCGAAGACCCAGTACTTC. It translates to CASSYSMVAGGPKTQYF.

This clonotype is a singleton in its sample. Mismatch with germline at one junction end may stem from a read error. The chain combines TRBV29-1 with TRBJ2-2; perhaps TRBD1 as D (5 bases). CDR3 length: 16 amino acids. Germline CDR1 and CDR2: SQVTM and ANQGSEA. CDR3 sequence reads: CSVQDNVRARLGELFF. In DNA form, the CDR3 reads TGCAGCGTTCAAGACAACGTCAGGGCAAGGCTTGGGGAGCTGTTTTTT.

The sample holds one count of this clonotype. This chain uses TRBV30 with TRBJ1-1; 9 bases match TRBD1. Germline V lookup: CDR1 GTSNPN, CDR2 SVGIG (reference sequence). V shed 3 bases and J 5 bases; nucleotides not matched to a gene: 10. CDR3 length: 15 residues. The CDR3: CAWRNLGQGRTEAFF. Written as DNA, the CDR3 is TGTGCCTGGAGAAATTTGGGACAGGGAAGAACTGAAGCTTTCTTT.

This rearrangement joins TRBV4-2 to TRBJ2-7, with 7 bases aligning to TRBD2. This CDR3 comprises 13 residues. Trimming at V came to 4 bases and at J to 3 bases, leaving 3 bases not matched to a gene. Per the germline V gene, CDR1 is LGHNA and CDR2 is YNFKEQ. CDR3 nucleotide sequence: TGTGCCAGCAGCCGGGACTACGACTACGAGCAGTACTTC. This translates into CASSRDYDYEQYF.

DNA of the CDR3: TGTGCCAGCAGTCTACAGGCGTCTTGGAATTCACCCCTCCACTTT. It specifies CASSLQASWNSPLHF. The gene calls are TRBV2 and TRBJ1-6; D might be TRBD1 (5 bases). The germline V gene has CDR1 SNHLY and CDR2 FYNNEI. The CDR3 contains 15 residues. Trimming took off 5 bases at V and 7 bases at J, with 15 bases between the two ends.

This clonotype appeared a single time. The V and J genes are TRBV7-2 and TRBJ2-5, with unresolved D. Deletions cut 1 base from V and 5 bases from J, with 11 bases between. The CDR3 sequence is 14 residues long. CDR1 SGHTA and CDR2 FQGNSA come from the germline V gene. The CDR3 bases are TGTGCCAGCAGCTTAGGGCCTCCCCGGGAGACCCAGTACTTC. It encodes CASSLGPPRETQYF.

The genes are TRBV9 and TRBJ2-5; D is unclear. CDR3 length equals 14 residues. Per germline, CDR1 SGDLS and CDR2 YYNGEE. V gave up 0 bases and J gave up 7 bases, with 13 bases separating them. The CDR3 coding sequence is TGTGCCAGCAGCGTAGAGGCCTCACTGGGGACCCAGTACTTC. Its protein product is CASSVEASLGTQYF.

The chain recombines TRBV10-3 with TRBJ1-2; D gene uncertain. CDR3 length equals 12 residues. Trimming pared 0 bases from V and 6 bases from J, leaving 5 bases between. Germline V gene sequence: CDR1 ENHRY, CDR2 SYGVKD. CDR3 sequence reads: CAISESENGYTF. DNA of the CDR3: TGTGCCATCAGTGAGTCGGAAAATGGCTACACCTTC.

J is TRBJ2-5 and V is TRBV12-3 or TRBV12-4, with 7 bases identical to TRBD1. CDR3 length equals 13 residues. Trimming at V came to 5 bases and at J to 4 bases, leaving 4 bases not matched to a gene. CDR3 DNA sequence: TGTGCCAGCAGTAGACAGGGTCGAGAGACCCAGTACTTC. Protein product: CASSRQGRETQYF.

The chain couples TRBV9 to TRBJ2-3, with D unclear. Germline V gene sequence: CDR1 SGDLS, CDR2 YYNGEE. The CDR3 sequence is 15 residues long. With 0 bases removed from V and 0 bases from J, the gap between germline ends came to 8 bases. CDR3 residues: CASSVVSISTDTQYF. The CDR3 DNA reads TGTGCCAGCAGCGTAGTATCTATTAGCACAGATACGCAGTATTTT.

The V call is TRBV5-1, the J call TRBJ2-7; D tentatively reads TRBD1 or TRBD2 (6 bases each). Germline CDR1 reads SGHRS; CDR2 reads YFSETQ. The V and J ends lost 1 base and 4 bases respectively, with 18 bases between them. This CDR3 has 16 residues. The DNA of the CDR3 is TGCGCCAGCAGCTTGATCGGGGGCCGATTGGGATACGAGCAGTACTTC. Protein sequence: CASSLIGGRLGYEQYF.

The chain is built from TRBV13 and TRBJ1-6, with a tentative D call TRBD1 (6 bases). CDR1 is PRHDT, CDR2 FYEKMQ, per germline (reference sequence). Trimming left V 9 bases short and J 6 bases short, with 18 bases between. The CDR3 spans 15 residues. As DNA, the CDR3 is TGTGCCAGTCTATCGACAGGTACCCTTAATTCACCCCTCCACTTT. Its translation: CASLSTGTLNSPLHF.

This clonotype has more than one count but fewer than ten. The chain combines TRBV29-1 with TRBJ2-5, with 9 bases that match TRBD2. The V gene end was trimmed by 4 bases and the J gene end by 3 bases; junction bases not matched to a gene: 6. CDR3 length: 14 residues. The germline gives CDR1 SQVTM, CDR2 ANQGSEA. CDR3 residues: CSVGWGGGEETQYF. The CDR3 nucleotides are TGCAGCGTTGGGTGGGGCGGGGGGGAAGAGACCCAGTACTTC.

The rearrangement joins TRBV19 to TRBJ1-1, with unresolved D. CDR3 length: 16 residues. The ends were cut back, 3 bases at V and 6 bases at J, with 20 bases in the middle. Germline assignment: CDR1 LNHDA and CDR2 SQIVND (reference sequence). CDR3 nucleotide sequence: TGTGCCAGTAGTATTGTGTCTCGCCCGGTGAGGGCTGAAGCTTTCTTT. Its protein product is CASSIVSRPVRAEAFF.

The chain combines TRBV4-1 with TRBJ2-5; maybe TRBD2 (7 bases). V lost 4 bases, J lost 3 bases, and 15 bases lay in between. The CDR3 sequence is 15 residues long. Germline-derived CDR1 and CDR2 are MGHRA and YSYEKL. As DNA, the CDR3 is TGCGCCAGCAGCCCTCTAGGGGGGGGCAAAGAGACCCAGTACTTC. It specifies CASSPLGGGKETQYF.

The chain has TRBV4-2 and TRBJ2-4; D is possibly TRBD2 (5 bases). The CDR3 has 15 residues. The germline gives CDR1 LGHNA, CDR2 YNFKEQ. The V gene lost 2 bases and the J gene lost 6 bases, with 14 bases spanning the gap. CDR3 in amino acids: CASSQRSGLGNIQYF. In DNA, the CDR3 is TGTGCCAGCAGCCAACGCAGCGGCCTCGGAAACATTCAGTACTTC.

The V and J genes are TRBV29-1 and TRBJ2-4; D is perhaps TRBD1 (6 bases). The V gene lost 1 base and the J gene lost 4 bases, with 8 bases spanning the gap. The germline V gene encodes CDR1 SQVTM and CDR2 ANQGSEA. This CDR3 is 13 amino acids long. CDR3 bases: TGCAGCGTTGAAGGGACAGCGAAAAACATTCAGTACTTC. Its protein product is CSVEGTAKNIQYF.

CDR3 sequence (DNA): TGTGCCAGCAGCTTACGGGCTAGCGGTGCTAGCACAGATACGCAGTATTTT. Its protein product is CASSLRASGASTDTQYF. The chain joins TRBV7-8 to TRBJ2-3; 7 bases line up with TRBD2. This CDR3 has 17 amino acids. The V gene's germline CDR1 is SGHVS and CDR2 FQNEAQ. V dropped 2 bases and J dropped 0; count of bases not matched to a gene: 8.

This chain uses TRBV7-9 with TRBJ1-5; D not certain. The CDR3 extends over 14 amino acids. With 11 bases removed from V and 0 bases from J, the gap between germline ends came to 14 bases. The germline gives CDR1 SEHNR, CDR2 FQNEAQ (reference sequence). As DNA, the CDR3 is TGTGCCTCTCAGGCCAGTAATAGCAATCAGCCCCAGCATTTT. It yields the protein CASQASNSNQPQHF.

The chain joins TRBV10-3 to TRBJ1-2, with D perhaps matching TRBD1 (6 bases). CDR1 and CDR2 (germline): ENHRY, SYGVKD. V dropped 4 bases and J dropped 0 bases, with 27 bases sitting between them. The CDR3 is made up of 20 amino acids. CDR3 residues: CAISGGRAAGGRRANYGYTF. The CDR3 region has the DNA TGTGCCATCAGTGGGGGCAGAGCTGCCGGGGGCAGGCGCGCTAACTATGGCTACACCTTC.

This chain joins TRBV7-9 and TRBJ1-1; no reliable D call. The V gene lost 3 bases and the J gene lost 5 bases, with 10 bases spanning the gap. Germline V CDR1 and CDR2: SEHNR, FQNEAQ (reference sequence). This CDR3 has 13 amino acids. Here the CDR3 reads CASSFVGLTEAFF. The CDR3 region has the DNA TGTGCCAGCAGCTTTGTGGGATTGACTGAAGCTTTCTTT.

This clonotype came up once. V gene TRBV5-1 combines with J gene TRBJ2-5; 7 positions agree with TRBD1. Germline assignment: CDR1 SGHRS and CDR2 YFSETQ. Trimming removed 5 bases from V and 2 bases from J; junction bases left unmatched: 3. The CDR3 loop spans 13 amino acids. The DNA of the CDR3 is TGCGCCAGCAGACAGGGGACACAAGAGACCCAGTACTTC. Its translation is CASRQGTQETQYF. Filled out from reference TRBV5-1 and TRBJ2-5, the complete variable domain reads KAGVTQTPRYLIKTRGQQVTLSCSPISGHRSVSWYQQTPGQGLQFLFEYFSETQRNKGNFPGRFSGRQFSNSRSEMNVSTLELGDSALYLCASRQGTQETQYFGPGTRLLVL.